This is a list of T cell receptor beta chains from one sample in a study of T cells expressing NK-cell markers. From the 5' RACE reads, TCRdb lists one entry per CDR3 protein and no DNA. The data include 200,000 to 300,000 distinct CDR3 sequences; the top ten clones carry about 0.39%. The sample taken for sequencing was blood T cells: a sorted CD56 or NKG2C T cell subset, CD4+ or CD8+ T cells, or bulk PBMC T cells (not recorded which). The receptors derive from a man younger than 35 in good health. The CDR3 runs from the conserved cysteine through the conserved F or W. The order of the fields is J gene, CDR3 length, V gene, CDR3 protein.

j_gene: TRBJ2-1
len: 14
v_gene: TRBV18
CDR3aa: CASSPLVSYNEQFF

j_gene: TRBJ2-3
len: 16
v_gene: TRBV7-3
CDR3aa: CASSFPRSRKTDTQYF

j_gene: TRBJ1-1
len: 15
v_gene: TRBV4-2
CDR3aa: CASSHAGGGNTEAFF

j_gene: TRBJ2-5
len: 15
v_gene: TRBV29-1
CDR3aa: CSVELPSGNPETQYF

j_gene: TRBJ2-4
len: 14
v_gene: TRBV7-2
CDR3aa: CASSRGLGGNIQYF

j_gene: TRBJ2-3
len: 16
v_gene: TRBV28
CDR3aa: CASVQLGGGTTDTQYF

j_gene: TRBJ1-6
len: 16
v_gene: TRBV7-9
CDR3aa: CASSPEMGPVYSPLHF

j_gene: TRBJ1-2
len: 13
v_gene: TRBV29-1
CDR3aa: CSVGPGQGLGYTF

j_gene: TRBJ2-1
len: 15
v_gene: TRBV12-3/TRBV12-4
CDR3aa: CASSFWQGARNEQFF

j_gene: TRBJ2-3
len: 14
v_gene: TRBV20-1
CDR3aa: CSANDYTSTDTQYF

j_gene: TRBJ1-1
len: 13
v_gene: TRBV12-3/TRBV12-4
CDR3aa: CASRPTLNTEAFF

j_gene: TRBJ2-5
len: 13
v_gene: TRBV29-1
CDR3aa: CSVSGRARETQYF

j_gene: TRBJ2-1
len: 11
v_gene: TRBV1
CDR3aa: CTSSQDSEQFF

j_gene: TRBJ2-5
len: 15
v_gene: TRBV10-1
CDR3aa: CASSESSVRMETQYF

j_gene: TRBJ1-2
len: 14
v_gene: TRBV10-1
CDR3aa: CASSESPGTGGYTF

j_gene: TRBJ1-1
len: 15
v_gene: TRBV7-9
CDR3aa: CASSSDRGRADRAFF

j_gene: TRBJ2-2
len: 15
v_gene: TRBV7-2
CDR3aa: CASSLYVRNTGELFF

j_gene: TRBJ2-7
len: 11
v_gene: TRBV29-1
CDR3aa: CSGTRDRRQYF

j_gene: TRBJ2-7
len: 17
v_gene: TRBV7-6
CDR3aa: CASSLLTSGSRGYEQYF

j_gene: TRBJ2-1
len: 12
v_gene: TRBV20-1
CDR3aa: CSANRRENEQFF

j_gene: TRBJ1-3
len: 16
v_gene: TRBV13
CDR3aa: CASTNREVYSGNTIYF

j_gene: TRBJ1-1
len: 15
v_gene: TRBV6-1
CDR3aa: CASRERQVLNTEAFF